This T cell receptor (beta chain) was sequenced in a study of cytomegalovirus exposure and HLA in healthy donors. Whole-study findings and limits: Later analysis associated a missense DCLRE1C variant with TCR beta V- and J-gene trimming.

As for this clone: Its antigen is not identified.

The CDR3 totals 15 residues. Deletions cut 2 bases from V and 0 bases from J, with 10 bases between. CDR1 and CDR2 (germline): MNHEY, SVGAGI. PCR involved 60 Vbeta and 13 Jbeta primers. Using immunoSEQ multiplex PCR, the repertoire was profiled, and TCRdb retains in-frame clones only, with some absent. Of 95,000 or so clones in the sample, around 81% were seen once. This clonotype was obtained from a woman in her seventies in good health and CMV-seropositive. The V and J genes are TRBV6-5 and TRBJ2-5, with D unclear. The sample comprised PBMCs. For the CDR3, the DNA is TGTGCCAGCAGTTACGGGCCGATGTACCAAGAGACCCAGTACTTC. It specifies CASSYGPMYQETQYF.